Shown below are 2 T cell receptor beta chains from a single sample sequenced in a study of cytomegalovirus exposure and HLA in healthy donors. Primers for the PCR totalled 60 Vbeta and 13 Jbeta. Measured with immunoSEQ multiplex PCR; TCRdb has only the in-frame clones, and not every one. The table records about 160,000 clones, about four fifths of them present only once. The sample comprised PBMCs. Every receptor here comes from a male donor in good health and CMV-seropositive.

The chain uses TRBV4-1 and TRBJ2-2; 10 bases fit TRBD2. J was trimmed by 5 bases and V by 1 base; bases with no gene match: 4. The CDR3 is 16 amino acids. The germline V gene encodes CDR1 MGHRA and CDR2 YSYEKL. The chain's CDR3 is CASSQVAGGGTGELFF. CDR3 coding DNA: TGCGCCAGCAGCCAAGTAGCGGGAGGCGGTACCGGGGAGCTGTTTTTT.

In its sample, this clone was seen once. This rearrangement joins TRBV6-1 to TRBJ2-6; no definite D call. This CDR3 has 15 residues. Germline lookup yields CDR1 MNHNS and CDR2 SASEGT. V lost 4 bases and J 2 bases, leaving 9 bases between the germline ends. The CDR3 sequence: CASSGGKAGANVLTF. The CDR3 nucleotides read TGTGCCAGCAGTGGCGGAAAGGCTGGGGCCAACGTCCTGACTTTC.